This TCR beta chain was found in a study of blood T cell repertoires in COVID-19. Study overall: Acute and convalescent COVID-19 samples came from the United States, Italy and Spain. Sources were T cells, B-cell-depleted T cells, or PBMCs; the material itself was cDNA or gDNA.

In the authors' methods: Estimation of nucleated cell counts relied on the amplification of reference gene primers. Data came from immunoSEQ multiplex PCR; TCRdb stores just in-frame clones and leaves some out. The V and J calls and clone size come from that table; D and trimming were worked out from the DNA. The table lists some 110,000 clones, over 70% of them singletons. The V and J ends lost 0 bases and 5 bases respectively, with 14 bases between them. This CDR3 region has 15 residues. Germline V CDR1 and CDR2: SGHRS, YFSETQ. This chain connects TRBV5-1 to TRBJ2-5; D may be TRBD1 (5 bases). The sequenced sample was peripheral blood. The source of this sequence is a human donor with acute or convalescent COVID-19. The donor label of this sample is uncertain. The CDR3 spells CASSLVGRVSETQYF. CDR3 nucleotides: TGCGCCAGCAGCTTGGTCGGCAGGGTATCGGAGACCCAGTACTTC.